The present T cell receptor beta chain was sequenced within a study of T cells in Graves' hyperthyroidism and ophthalmopathy. Amplified TCR beta CDR3 regions came from RNA transcripts. TCR CDR3 underwent first-round RT-PCR with the HTBI primer set. TCRdb analysed the multiplex PCR reads with MiXCR anew, one entry per CDR3 protein. Of roughly 500,000 distinct CDR3 sequences detected, around 22% appear once; the ten largest clones hold approximately 10%. The CDR3 runs to 15 residues. V was cut by 3 bases and J by 3 bases, with 12 bases left in between. The germline V gene encodes CDR1 MNHEY and CDR2 SMNVEV (reference sequence).

The source material was blood. The genes are TRBV27 and TRBJ1-5; D might be TRBD1 (5 bases). The receptor was derived from a woman in her twenties or thirties with Graves' ophthalmopathy. CDR3 sequence reads: CASSFHQGTNQPQHF. The CDR3 nucleotides are TGTGCCAGCAGTTTTCACCAGGGTACCAATCAGCCCCAGCATTTT.